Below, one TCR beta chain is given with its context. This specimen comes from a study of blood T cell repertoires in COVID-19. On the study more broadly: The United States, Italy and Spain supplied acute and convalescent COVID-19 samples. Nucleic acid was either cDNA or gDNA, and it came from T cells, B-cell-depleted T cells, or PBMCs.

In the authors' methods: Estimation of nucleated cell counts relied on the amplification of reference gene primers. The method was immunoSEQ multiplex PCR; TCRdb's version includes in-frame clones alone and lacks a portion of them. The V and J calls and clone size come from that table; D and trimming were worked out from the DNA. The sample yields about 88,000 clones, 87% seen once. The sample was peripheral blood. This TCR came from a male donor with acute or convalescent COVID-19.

The CDR3 here is CASSLSGENTIYF. For the CDR3, the DNA is TGCGCCAGCAGCTTGTCCGGGGAGAACACCATATATTTT. The gene calls are TRBV5-1 and TRBJ1-3; D is ambiguous. V was pared by 1 base and J by 7 bases, with 9 bases between. The CDR3 consists of 13 residues. CDR1 and CDR2 (germline): SGHRS, YFSETQ.